These 9 T cell receptor beta chains came from one sample sequenced in a study of T cells in Graves' hyperthyroidism and ophthalmopathy. RNA transcripts provided the source from which TCR beta CDR3 regions were amplified. Initially, a first-round RT-PCR of the TCR CDR3 employed the HTBI primer set. Via MiXCR, TCRdb re-called the multiplex PCR reads, giving one row per CDR3 protein. The table shows about 420,000 distinct CDR3 sequences, with less than 20% occurring only once. Sequences were obtained from blood. All receptors come from a young woman with Graves' hyperthyroidism.

This clonotype has just a few counts. The V and J genes are TRBV5-5 and TRBJ2-1, with D possibly being TRBD1 (6 bases). The CDR3 is 13 amino acids. Deletions cut 3 bases from V and 11 bases from J, with 15 bases between. CDR1 is SGHKS and CDR2 is YYEKEE in the germline V gene (reference sequence). As DNA, the CDR3 is TGTGCCAGCAGCTCATCCCCAAGGGACAAGCAGTTCTTC. It is translated as CASSSSPRDKQFF.

This clonotype was observed at least ten times. The gene calls are TRBV5-1 and TRBJ2-1; 9 nucleotides agree with TRBD2. Looked up from germline, CDR1 is SGHRS and CDR2 is YFSETQ. The CDR3 runs to 16 residues. The trim removed 3 bases at V and 4 bases at J, leaving 8 bases unmatched. Here the CDR3 reads CASSSVAGARYNEQFF. The CDR3 DNA sequence: TGCGCCAGCAGCTCGGTAGCGGGGGCCAGATACAATGAGCAGTTCTTC. Complete variable domain (other parts from reference TRBV5-1 and TRBJ2-1): KAGVTQTPRYLIKTRGQQVTLSCSPISGHRSVSWYQQTPGQGLQFLFEYFSETQRNKGNFPGRFSGRQFSNSRSEMNVSTLELGDSALYLCASSSVAGARYNEQFFGPGTRLTVL.

CDR3 region: CASRRVWGELNTGELFF. In DNA form, the CDR3 reads TGTGCCAGTAGGAGAGTTTGGGGAGAGCTAAACACCGGGGAGCTGTTTTTT. V usage is TRBV19 and J usage is TRBJ2-2; TRBD2 might be the D (5 bases). The length of the CDR3 is 17 residues. V was pared by 6 bases and J by 2 bases, with 19 bases between. CDR1 is LNHDA and CDR2 is SQIVND in the germline V gene (reference sequence).

The J gene is TRBJ1-2, the V gene TRBV6-1; D remains unclear. The CDR3 sequence is 15 residues long. V shed 7 bases and J shed 7 bases, with 22 bases lying between them. In germline, CDR1 is MNHNS, CDR2 SASEGT. Here the CDR3 DNA reads TGTGCCAGCAAACGAGTCTTGCTCGACATCGGTGGCTACACCTTC. As protein: CASKRVLLDIGGYTF.

The rearrangement joins TRBV2 to TRBJ1-2; D is possibly TRBD1 (6 bases). The CDR3 has 11 residues. Per germline, CDR1 SNHLY and CDR2 FYNNEI. With 8 bases removed from V and 4 bases from J, the gap between germline ends came to 8 bases. The CDR3 region is CASYRVYGYTF. In DNA form, the CDR3 reads TGTGCCAGCTACAGGGTCTATGGCTACACCTTC.

Ten or more counts support this clonotype. V is TRBV6-1 and J is TRBJ2-5; either TRBD1 or TRBD2 may fit D (7 bases each). Germline values: CDR1 MNHNS, CDR2 SASEGT. The CDR3 is 11 amino acids. V lost 10 bases to trimming and J lost 5 bases, with 11 bases between them. The CDR3 loop reads CATQGGETQYF. The CDR3 DNA reads as TGTGCCACCCAGGGGGGGGAGACCCAGTACTTC.

This clonotype appeared once. The chain uses TRBV6-4 and TRBJ2-2; the match to TRBD2 covers 9 bases. The CDR3 has 14 amino acids. Germline loops: CDR1 MRHNA, CDR2 SNTAGT. J lost 7 bases, V lost 2 bases, and 2 bases had no gene match. The CDR3 region is CASSDAGGYGELFF. In DNA form, the CDR3 reads TGTGCCAGCAGTGACGCGGGAGGGTACGGGGAGCTGTTTTTT.

The V call is TRBV10-3, the J call TRBJ1-6; unclear D gene. The ends were cut back, 2 bases at V and 5 bases at J, with 10 bases in the middle. Germline CDR1 and CDR2: ENHRY and SYGVKD. The CDR3 runs 15 residues. CDR3 loop: CAISEGGPNNSPLHF. In DNA, the CDR3 is TGTGCCATCAGTGAGGGTGGCCCGAATAATTCACCCCTCCACTTT.

This clonotype was seen repeatedly, ten times or more. The rearrangement links TRBV5-5 to TRBJ1-1; TRBD1 agrees at 8 bases. Germline V gene lookup returns CDR1 SGHKS and CDR2 YYEKEE (reference sequence). The CDR3 consists of 17 residues. The J segment lost 1 base and the V segment lost 2 bases, leaving 10 bases of the junction unmatched. For the CDR3, the DNA is TGTGCCAGCAGCTTCCCCCCGGGACAGGTGGGGAACACTGAAGCTTTCTTT. Its translation is CASSFPPGQVGNTEAFF.